This T cell receptor beta chain was sequenced during a study of T cells in Graves' hyperthyroidism and ophthalmopathy (dated by TCRdb to about 2019). Study-level background: To identify distinguishing TCR V-J signatures, a discovery cohort of about 100 patients was used, comprising under 45 with Graves' ophthalmopathy and around 60 with stable Graves' hyperthyroidism. Whether ophthalmopathy could be predicted prospectively was tested in an independent validation cohort made up of about 20 hyperthyroidism patients plus 17 patients who later progressed to ophthalmopathy. The 100 discovery patients were randomly split 7:3 into training and test sets. Thyroid tissue and blood T-cell repertoires from over 5 Graves' hyperthyroidism patients were also compared in the study. Once sampling was done, hyperthyroidism patients were given methimazole at a starting dose of 30 mg daily, whereas ophthalmopathy patients were given high-dose intravenous methylprednisolone. The paper reports TCR Vbeta CDR3 sequencing of some 140 peripheral blood samples: fewer than 50 ophthalmopathy, around 80 hyperthyroidism and approximately 17 progressor patients.

Exclusion was applied to patients with uncontrolled infections, other autoimmune diseases, pregnancy or lactation. Clinical symptoms, serum thyroxine and TRAb, thyroid ultrasound, and orbital computed tomography formed the basis for the diagnoses. Total RNA was extracted with Trizol reagent, and quality was checked on an Agilent 2100 Bioanalyzer. Results the study describes overall, beyond this receptor: No statistical method was used to set the sample size in advance, and investigators knew the group allocation. In cross-validation, a model built on a 13 V-J signature told ophthalmopathy apart from stable hyperthyroidism with approximately 90% sensitivity and about 81% specificity, and in testing the same model reached 80%/75%. In validation, the model predicted progression to ophthalmopathy with approximately 71% sensitivity and around 72% specificity, a median of about six months before onset. Most expanded thyroid clonotypes (frequency above 0.001) were also detected in blood, a finding suggesting that blood repertoires may reflect thyroid immune responses.

Deletion took 6 bases off V and 8 bases off J, with a span of 13 bases between the germline ends. Reading the germline V gene (reference sequence) gives CDR1 DFQATT and CDR2 SNEGSKA. The CDR3 runs 11 residues from the cysteine to the phenylalanine. Just the 33-base CDR3 DNA is kept, in frame starting at base 1. In this sample, this clonotype turned up many times. Its binding antigen is unknown. Within one base of it there is no much larger clone, and no base qualities were kept. The TCR beta CDR3 regions were amplified from RNA transcripts. The first round of RT-PCR for the TCR CDR3 was performed with the HTBI primer set and the Qiagen OneStep RT-PCR kit. A second multiplex PCR round built the libraries, followed by size selection and purification. Paired-end sequencing of the libraries was performed with 100 bp reads on an Illumina HiSeq2000. As for the original processing: SOAPnuke was used to process the raw data, throwing out any read that contained adapters or uncalled bases, had a mean Phred below 15, or lacked an exact constant-primer or identifier match. COPE v1.2.5 was used to merge high-quality paired reads, and clonotypes were defined as unique nucleotide sequences. Clonotypes were aligned to IMGT TRBV, TRBD and TRBJ reference segments using MiTCR v1.1. The analysis was restricted to V-J combinations with a frequency above 0.0001, which together covered 99.2% of the repertoires. A TCS score was defined as the ratio of F50 (clonal expansion) to E x V (chaos), with BLOSUM62-based TCRdist applied between CDR3 peptides within each V-J. Welch's t-statistics and random forest reduced roughly 500 V-J features to 13, which were used in a naive Bayes classifier (R e1071). The Morisita-Horn index was used to measure how similar the thyroid and blood repertoires were. TCRdb itself trimmed the public reads at Q25 with fastp, ran MiXCR and retained productive beta chains. Every CDR3 protein is listed once, alongside the most common genes and DNA of its rows. The V and J calls were not made by the authors but by TCRdb's processing. This sample holds 550,000 to 700,000 distinct CDR3 sequences; about 45% were observed only once. Of the sample, 19% is held by the ten largest clones.

The chain links TRBV20-1 with TRBJ1-2; there is no confident call for the D gene. This TCR was sampled from an adult woman with Graves' disease, either hyperthyroidism or ophthalmopathy (not recorded which). The sequenced sample consisted of peripheral blood or thyroid tissue (not recorded which). The DNA reads TGCAGTGCGCGCCTAGGTCGGGGCTACACCTTC. Its translation is CSARLGRGYTF.